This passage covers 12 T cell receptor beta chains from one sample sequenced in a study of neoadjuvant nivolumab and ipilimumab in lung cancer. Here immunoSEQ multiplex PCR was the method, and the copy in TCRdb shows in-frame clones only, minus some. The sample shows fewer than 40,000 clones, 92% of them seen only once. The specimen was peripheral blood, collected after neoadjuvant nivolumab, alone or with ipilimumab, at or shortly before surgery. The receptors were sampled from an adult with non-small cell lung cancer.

The CDR3 sequence is CASSLRGTGKAYEQYF. For the CDR3, the DNA is TGTGCCAGCAGTTTACGGGGTACGGGGAAGGCCTACGAGCAGTACTTC. The rearrangement uses TRBV28 and TRBJ2-7; tentatively, D is TRBD2 (5 bases). The CDR3 covers 16 residues. Germline-derived CDR1 and CDR2 are MDHEN and SYDVKM. Deletions cut 2 bases from V and 2 bases from J, with 16 bases between. The whole variable domain, remainder taken from reference TRBV28 and TRBJ2-7, is DVKVTQSSRYLVKRTGEKVFLECVQDMDHENMFWYRQDPGLGLRLIYFSYDVKMKEKGDIPEGYSVSREKKERFSLILESASTNQTSMYLCASSLRGTGKAYEQYFGPGTRLTVT.

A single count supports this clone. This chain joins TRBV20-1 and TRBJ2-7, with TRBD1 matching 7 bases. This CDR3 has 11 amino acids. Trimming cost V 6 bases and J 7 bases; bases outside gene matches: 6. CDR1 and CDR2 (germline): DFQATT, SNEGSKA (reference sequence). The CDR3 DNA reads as TGCAGTGCCAGACAGGGTGAAGAGCAGTACTTC. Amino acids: CSARQGEEQYF.

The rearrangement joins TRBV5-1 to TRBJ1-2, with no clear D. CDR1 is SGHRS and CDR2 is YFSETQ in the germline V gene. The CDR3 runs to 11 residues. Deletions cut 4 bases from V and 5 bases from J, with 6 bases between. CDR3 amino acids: CASSGSYGYTF. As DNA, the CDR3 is TGCGCCAGCAGCGGGTCTTATGGCTACACCTTC.

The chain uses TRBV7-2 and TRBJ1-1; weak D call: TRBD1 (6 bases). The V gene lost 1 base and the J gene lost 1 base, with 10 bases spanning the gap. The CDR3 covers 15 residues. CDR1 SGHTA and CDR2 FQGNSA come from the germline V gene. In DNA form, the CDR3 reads TGTGCCAGCAGCTTAGAGCAGGGGACGAACACTGAAGCTTTCTTT. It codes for CASSLEQGTNTEAFF.

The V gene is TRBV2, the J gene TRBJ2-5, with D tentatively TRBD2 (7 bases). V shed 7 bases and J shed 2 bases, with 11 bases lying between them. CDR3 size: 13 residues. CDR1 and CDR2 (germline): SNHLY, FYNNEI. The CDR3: CASNGGRQETQYF. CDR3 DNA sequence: TGTGCCAGCAACGGGGGGCGACAAGAGACCCAGTACTTC.

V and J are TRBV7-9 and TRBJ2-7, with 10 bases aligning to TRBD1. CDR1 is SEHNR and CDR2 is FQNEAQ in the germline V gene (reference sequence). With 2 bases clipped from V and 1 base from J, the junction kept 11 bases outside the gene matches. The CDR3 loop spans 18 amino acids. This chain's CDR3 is CASSLSPLTGGFSYEQYF. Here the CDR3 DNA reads TGTGCCAGCAGCTTATCTCCCCTGACAGGGGGCTTTTCCTACGAGCAGTACTTC.

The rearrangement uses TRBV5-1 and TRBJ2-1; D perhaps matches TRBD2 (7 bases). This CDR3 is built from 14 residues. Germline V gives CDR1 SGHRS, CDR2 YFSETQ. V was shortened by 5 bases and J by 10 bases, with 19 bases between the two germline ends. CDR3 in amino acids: CASSLGGGQREQFF. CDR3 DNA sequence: TGCGCCAGCAGTCTAGGGGGAGGGCAGCGAGAGCAGTTCTTC.

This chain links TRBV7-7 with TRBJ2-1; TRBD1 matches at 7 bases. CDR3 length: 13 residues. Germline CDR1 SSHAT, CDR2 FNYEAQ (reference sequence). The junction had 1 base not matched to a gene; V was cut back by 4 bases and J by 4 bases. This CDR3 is CASSSDRYNEQFF. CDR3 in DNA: TGTGCCAGCAGCTCGGACAGGTACAATGAGCAGTTCTTC.

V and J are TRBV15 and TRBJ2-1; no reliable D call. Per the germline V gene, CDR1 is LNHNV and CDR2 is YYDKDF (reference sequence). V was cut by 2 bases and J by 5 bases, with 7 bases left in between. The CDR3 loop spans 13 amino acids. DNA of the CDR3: TGTGCCACCAGCAGACTGCGAGACAATGAGCAGTTCTTC. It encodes CATSRLRDNEQFF. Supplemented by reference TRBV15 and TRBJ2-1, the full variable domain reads DAMVIQNPRYQVTQFGKPVTLSCSQTLNHNVMYWYQQKSSQAPKLLFHYYDKDFNNEADTPDNFQSRRPNTSFCFLDIRSPGLGDTAMYLCATSRLRDNEQFFGPGTRLTVL.

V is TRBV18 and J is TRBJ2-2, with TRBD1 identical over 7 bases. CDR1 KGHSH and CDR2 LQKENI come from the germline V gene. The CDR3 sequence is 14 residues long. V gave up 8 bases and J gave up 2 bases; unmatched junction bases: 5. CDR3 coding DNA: TGTGCCAGCCAAGACAGGGATAACACCGGGGAGCTGTTTTTT. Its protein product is CASQDRDNTGELFF.

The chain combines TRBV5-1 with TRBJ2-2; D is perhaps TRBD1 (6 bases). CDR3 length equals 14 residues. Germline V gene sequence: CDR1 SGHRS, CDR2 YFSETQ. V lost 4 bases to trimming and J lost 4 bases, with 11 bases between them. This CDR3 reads CASSVQGSTGELFF. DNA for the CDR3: TGCGCCAGCAGCGTACAGGGTAGCACCGGGGAGCTGTTTTTT.

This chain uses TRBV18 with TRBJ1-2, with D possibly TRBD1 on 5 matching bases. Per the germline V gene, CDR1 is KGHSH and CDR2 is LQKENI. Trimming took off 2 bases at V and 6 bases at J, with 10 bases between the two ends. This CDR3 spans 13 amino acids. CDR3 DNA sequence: TGTGCCAGCTCACCATCGGGGGTGGATGGCTACACCTTC. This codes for CASSPSGVDGYTF. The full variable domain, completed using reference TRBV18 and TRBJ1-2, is NAGVMQNPRHLVRRRGQEARLRCSPMKGHSHVYWYRQLPEEGLKFMVYLQKENIIDESGMPKERFSAEFPKEGPSILRIQQVVRGDSAAYFCASSPSGVDGYTFGSGTRLTVV.